The subject of this entry is one T cell receptor (beta chain). The record originates from a study of blood T cell repertoires in COVID-19. Study background: From T cells, B-cell-depleted T cells, or PBMCs came the material, which was cDNA or gDNA.

This CDR3 region has 14 residues. Trimming at V came to 8 bases and at J to 9 bases, leaving 9 bases not matched to a gene. Germline V gene data show CDR1 as LNHDA and CDR2 as SQIVND (reference sequence). The cohort comprised adults aged roughly 18 to 100 years residing in approximately 25 US areas. Each participant's cohort was designated according to participant-reported clinical history. Under the authors' procedure: Researchers report that nucleated cell counts were estimated from reference gene primer amplification. Data came from immunoSEQ multiplex PCR; TCRdb stores just in-frame clones and leaves some out. The V and J calls and clone size are taken from that table; D and trimming were inferred from the DNA. The data show over 200,000 clones, nearly 90% seen once.

The receptor comes from a man aged 25-45 years who had recovered from COVID-19. What was sequenced was PBMCs or T cells enriched from blood (not recorded which). This chain connects TRBV19 to TRBJ1-6; 8 bases fit TRBD1. CDR3 amino acids: CASASQGEGSPLHF. In DNA, the CDR3 is TGTGCCAGTGCATCACAGGGGGAGGGTTCACCCCTCCACTTT.